This is a list of T cell receptor beta chains from one sample in a study of monozygotic twins with inflammatory bowel disease. Reprocessing the 5' RACE reads, TCRdb reports a single entry for every CDR3 protein and omits DNA. This sample contains about 160,000 distinct CDR3 sequences. Specimen: blood. These receptors were obtained from a human donor with ulcerative colitis or Crohn's disease, or a healthy co-twin of an affected twin (not recorded which). The CDR3 runs from the conserved cysteine through the conserved F or W.

J gene | V gene | CDR3 protein
TRBJ2-7 | TRBV6-2/TRBV6-3 | CASSYSGTSIDEQYF
TRBJ1-5 | TRBV6-1 | CASSKGQGRISNQPQHF
TRBJ1-2 | TRBV5-6 | CASSPRRREANYGYTF
TRBJ1-1 | TRBV7-3 | CASSLFGAGDTEAFF
TRBJ1-1 | TRBV7-9 | CASSTGTVNTEAFF
TRBJ2-5 | TRBV5-1 | CASSLEGQEQETQYF
TRBJ1-2 | TRBV11-2 | CASSLDRGYGYTF
TRBJ1-6 | TRBV11-1 | CASSLAGGSKQQNSPLHF
TRBJ1-1 | TRBV12-3/TRBV12-4 | CASNQVNTEAFF
TRBJ2-3 | TRBV14 | CASSQGDSFTDTQYF
TRBJ2-2 | TRBV13 | CASSSDRDGGELFF
TRBJ2-7 | TRBV6-2/TRBV6-3 | CASSYSTGSHSYEQYF
TRBJ1-6 | TRBV20-1 | CSAPRGETYNSPLHF
TRBJ2-7 | TRBV5-1 | CASSLQAGGWEQYF
TRBJ1-1 | TRBV27 | CASSLSPLPNTEAFF
TRBJ1-2 | TRBV28 | CASTTGITYGYTF
TRBJ1-2 | TRBV29-1 | CSVEGGGNYGYTF
TRBJ1-1 | TRBV19 | CASSRGTGDLSEAFF
TRBJ2-1 | TRBV24-1 | CATSVLAESYNEQFF
TRBJ1-1 | TRBV28 | CASSLTQGKAFF
TRBJ2-1 | TRBV3-1 | CASTKTGGEQFF
TRBJ1-4 | TRBV6-5 | CASSYSSGAGEKLFF
TRBJ2-7 | TRBV7-3 | CASSPQGGYSGYEQYF
TRBJ2-1 | TRBV7-2 | CASSLVAGGTYNEQFF
TRBJ2-1 | TRBV11-2 | CASSRMGTSGKMNWYNEQFF
TRBJ2-7 | TRBV13 | CASSPPGLATYEQYF
TRBJ1-3 | TRBV20-1 | CSAERKESGNTIYF
TRBJ1-6 | TRBV6-1 | CASNQGSGNSPLHF
TRBJ1-2 | TRBV7-6 | CASSLDALSGGYTF
TRBJ1-1 | TRBV4-1 | CASSQDRGSVTEAFF
TRBJ2-3 | TRBV18 | CASSLPGERATDTQYF
TRBJ2-5 | TRBV5-1 | CASSQRGGLAGTSQETQYF
TRBJ1-5 | TRBV6-5 | CASSYGQGTLLNQPQHF
TRBJ1-2 | TRBV20-1 | CSAGTGTYGYTF
TRBJ2-7 | TRBV20-1 | CSAQYRDRGYEQYF
TRBJ1-6 | TRBV9 | CASSWGTDNSPLHF
TRBJ2-1 | TRBV7-6 | CASSLTPGGGVNNEQFF
TRBJ1-1 | TRBV6-1 | CASSRDPTNTEAFF
TRBJ2-7 | TRBV27 | CASRWAGETYEQYF
TRBJ2-3 | TRBV20-1 | CSASSVVSYTDTQYF
TRBJ2-7 | TRBV3-1 | CASSRGLAGEGEQYF
TRBJ2-2 | TRBV5-1 | CASSLANTGELFF
TRBJ2-3 | TRBV29-1 | CSVVGLRTDTQYF
TRBJ2-7 | TRBV4-3 | CASSQDLSDLPYEQYF
TRBJ2-2 | TRBV4-3 | CASSQGQGRAGELFF
TRBJ2-1 | TRBV7-9 | CASSPRLRGTYNEQFF
TRBJ1-2 | TRBV3-1 | CASSQIGRGGGYGYTF
TRBJ2-2 | TRBV7-3 | CASSLTSVSLGANTGELFF
TRBJ1-3 | TRBV7-2 | CASSLWGDSGNTIYF
TRBJ1-2 | TRBV5-6 | CASSLPGPGSGYTF
TRBJ1-1 | TRBV24-1 | CATSGQGGNTEAFF
TRBJ2-2 | TRBV5-1 | CASSLAGGFGELFF
TRBJ2-3 | TRBV5-1 | CASSVDRVGDTQYF